What follows describes a single T cell receptor (beta chain). The data are from a study of T cells in Graves' hyperthyroidism and ophthalmopathy. Amplification of TCR beta CDR3 regions was performed using RNA transcripts as template. First-round RT-PCR targeting the TCR CDR3 was performed with the HTBI primer set. TCRdb independently ran MiXCR on the multiplex PCR reads; one entry per CDR3 protein. The table has 660,000 or so distinct CDR3 sequences, about a fifth seen once. The V gene lost 6 bases and the J gene lost 15 bases, with 18 bases spanning the gap. The CDR3 runs to 12 residues. This chain uses TRBV12-3 or TRBV12-4 with TRBJ2-1; D unclear. This receptor was obtained from a young man with Graves' ophthalmopathy. Sequencing used blood. The CDR3 DNA follows: TGTGCCAGCAGCCCTCCAGACGGCCGGGTGTTCTTC. It is translated as CASSPPDGRVFF.